This T cell receptor beta chain derives from a study of shared clonotypes between healthy human individuals. Whole-study context: CD4 naive and memory got three plates each, CD8 naive two, CD8 memory one.

As for this clone: What it binds is unknown.

General observations from the study: Generally, naive subsets came out with larger estimated richness than memory subsets. Genetic and exposure-history diversity was limited by the small donor number.

Into CD45RA+ naive and CD45RA-negative memory subsets, the CD4+ cells were split. This CDR3 region has 14 residues. The V gene's germline CDR1 is SEHNR and CDR2 FQNEAQ (reference sequence). Trimming removed 2 bases from V and 6 bases from J, with 11 bases in between. The repertoire was sequenced with immunoSEQ multiplex PCR; TCRdb's copy has only in-frame clones and lacks some. The sample lists 2 million to 2.5 million clones, 85% to 95% occurring once. Sequencing was done on a sample of naive CD4+ T cells sorted from blood. Described subset: CD45RA+ positively selected. The TCR was taken from a man in his late teens or twenties in good health. The genes are TRBV7-9 and TRBJ2-4, with D possibly TRBD1 on 5 matching bases. The CDR3, as DNA: TGTGCCAGCAGCTTACTAAGCCAGGGAAACATTCAGTACTTC. It is translated as CASSLLSQGNIQYF.